The 26 T cell receptor beta chains given below trace back to one sample, sequenced in a study of blood T cell repertoires in COVID-19 (dated by TCRdb to 2019 to 2021). Libraries were built with the immunoSEQ multiplex PCR assay. This immuneACCESS table, as held by TCRdb, lists in-frame sequences with V and J called but not all clones. Of the missing ones, under half trace to an unresolved V gene in checked studies; the others have no known cause. This sample is represented by about 150,000 clones; roughly 88% of them were singletons. The ten largest clones capture roughly 8.9% of the sample. Sequencing was done on a sample of peripheral blood. The receptor source for this set is a woman aged 45-65 years with acute or convalescent COVID-19.

This clone was counted ten times or more. The sample contains more than one DNA sequence encoding this CDR3. The chain couples TRBV2 to TRBJ2-7; tentatively, D is TRBD2 (5 bases). Germline V gene data show CDR1 as SNHLY and CDR2 as FYNNEI. Trimming pared 1 base from V and 0 bases from J, leaving 19 bases between. The CDR3 loop spans 18 amino acids. The CDR3 DNA sequence: TGTGCCAGCAGTGAAGGGCTGGCGGGCCTGTTAGGCTCCTACGAGCAGTACTTC. This sequence encodes CASSEGLAGLLGSYEQYF.

This clone occurred once. The rearrangement links TRBV11-2 to TRBJ2-4; 8 bases line up with TRBD1. The CDR3 totals 13 residues. Looked up from germline, CDR1 is SGHAT and CDR2 is FQNNGV. V was pared by 4 bases and J by 6 bases, with 2 bases of the junction left unmatched. CDR3 DNA: TGTGCCAGCAGCTGGACAGGGTCAAACATTCAGTACTTC. This gives the protein CASSWTGSNIQYF.

This clone was counted only a few times. This sequence joins TRBV6-5 and TRBJ2-7; TRBD1 agrees at 8 bases. Losses at the gene ends were 3 bases for V and 3 bases for J; bases not matched to a gene: 7. CDR3 length: 15 amino acids. Germline CDR1 reads MNHEY; CDR2 reads SVGAGI. CDR3 sequence: CASSYSQGANYEQYF. The CDR3 coding sequence is TGTGCCAGCAGTTATTCCCAGGGGGCGAACTACGAGCAGTACTTC.

The chain couples TRBV6-2 or TRBV6-3 to TRBJ1-2, with TRBD1 identical over 7 bases. This CDR3 region has 12 residues. CDR1 is MNHEY, CDR2 SVGEGT, per germline. V dropped 5 bases and J dropped 4; count of bases not matched to a gene: 1. CDR3 residues: CASSRQGYGYTF. The CDR3 bases are TGTGCCAGCAGTAGACAGGGCTATGGCTACACCTTC.

The V and J genes are TRBV19 and TRBJ1-6, with D perhaps TRBD1 (5 bases). This CDR3 region has 13 residues. Trimming cost V 5 bases and J 9 bases, with 11 bases left between them. Germline V lookup: CDR1 LNHDA, CDR2 SQIVND (reference sequence). DNA for the CDR3: TGTGCCAGTAGTCTAGGACACGGTTCACCCCTCCACTTT. Translation gives CASSLGHGSPLHF.

Only one count was recorded for this clone. J is TRBJ2-2 and V is TRBV24-1; 10 bases fit TRBD2. Trimming cost V 5 bases and J 7 bases; bases outside gene matches: 6. CDR1 KGHDR and CDR2 SFDVKD come from the germline V gene. The CDR3 spans 15 residues. The CDR3 DNA sequence: TGTGCCACCAGTGGAACTAGCGGGGACTACGGGGAGCTGTTTTTT. Amino acids: CATSGTSGDYGELFF.

The rearrangement uses TRBV5-1 and TRBJ2-1; 10 positions agree with TRBD2. Per the germline V gene, CDR1 is SGHRS and CDR2 is YFSETQ. Trimming at V came to 4 bases and at J to 8 bases, leaving 12 bases not matched to a gene. The CDR3 has 16 amino acids. The CDR3 region is CASSPPGLAPTDEQFF. Written as DNA, the CDR3 is TGCGCCAGCAGCCCGCCGGGACTAGCGCCTACTGATGAGCAGTTCTTC.

The chain employs TRBV6-5 and TRBJ2-7; 8 bases line up with TRBD2. Germline trimming cut 6 bases from V and 2 bases from J; bases unmatched to any gene: 9. Looked up from germline, CDR1 is MNHEY and CDR2 is SVGAGI. This CDR3 has 15 residues. The CDR3 loop reads CASSHDAAGAYEQYF. CDR3 in DNA: TGTGCCAGCAGCCATGACGCAGCGGGAGCCTACGAGCAGTACTTC.

V gene TRBV20-1 combines with J gene TRBJ2-7, with D tentatively TRBD1 (5 bases). The CDR3 runs to 14 residues. Germline CDR1 is DFQATT and CDR2 is SNEGSKA (reference sequence). The V gene lost 3 bases and the J gene lost 0 bases, with 12 bases spanning the gap. DNA of the CDR3: TGCAGTGCTAGTTCATTCAGGGCCTCCTACGAGCAGTACTTC. The encoded protein is CSASSFRASYEQYF.

V is TRBV18 and J is TRBJ1-1, with 10 bases matching TRBD1. In germline, CDR1 is KGHSH, CDR2 LQKENI. The CDR3 sequence is 15 residues long. Unmatched junction bases numbered 4, after V lost 1 base and J lost 5 bases. The DNA for the CDR3 is TGTGCCAGCTCACCACTCGGGACAGGGGTAACTGAAGCTTTCTTT. Protein sequence: CASSPLGTGVTEAFF.

This chain joins TRBV2 and TRBJ2-4; D ambiguous. This CDR3 contains 12 residues. Per germline, CDR1 SNHLY and CDR2 FYNNEI. The V and J ends lost 7 bases and 11 bases respectively, with 15 bases between them. The DNA for the CDR3 is TGTGCCAGCACTGGGCAGTTGAAAGTTCAGTACTTC. Protein product: CASTGQLKVQYF.

V gene TRBV28 combines with J gene TRBJ1-2; D unclear. This CDR3 has 16 residues. The germline gives CDR1 MDHEN, CDR2 SYDVKM. V dropped 2 bases and J dropped 3 bases, with 16 bases sitting between them. CDR3 region: CASSLEGSGRDYGYTF. The DNA for the CDR3 is TGTGCCAGCAGTTTAGAGGGTTCGGGAAGGGACTATGGCTACACCTTC.

The genes are TRBV28 and TRBJ2-7; possibly TRBD1 for D (5 bases). Germline loops: CDR1 MDHEN, CDR2 SYDVKM. The CDR3 has 14 amino acids. V lost 4 bases, J lost 6 bases, and 16 bases lay in between. CDR3 in DNA: TGTGCCAGCAGTTGGGGCGCGATGCGTTCCGAGCAGTACTTC. It translates to CASSWGAMRSEQYF.

This rearrangement joins TRBV5-1 to TRBJ2-7, with TRBD1 identical over 8 bases. V dropped 1 base and J dropped 5; count of bases not matched to a gene: 5. Per the germline V gene, CDR1 is SGHRS and CDR2 is YFSETQ. This CDR3 is built from 14 residues. The CDR3 is CASSLSQGGNEQYF. The DNA of the CDR3 is TGCGCCAGCAGCTTGTCACAGGGGGGCAACGAGCAGTACTTC.

The rearrangement joins TRBV2 to TRBJ1-4; 7 bases are a match to TRBD1. The trim removed 5 bases at V and 5 bases at J, leaving 5 bases unmatched. The CDR3 is made up of 14 amino acids. Germline V CDR1 and CDR2: SNHLY, FYNNEI. The CDR3 sequence is CASSTGTANEKLFF. The CDR3 nucleotides are TGTGCCAGCAGTACCGGGACAGCGAATGAAAAACTGTTTTTT.

The chain recombines TRBV6-6 with TRBJ1-5, with 7 nucleotides matching TRBD1. The V segment lost 6 bases and the J segment 6 bases; nucleotides outside the gene matches: 11. The length of the CDR3 is 15 residues. Looked up from germline, CDR1 is MNHNY and CDR2 is SVGAGI (reference sequence). In DNA, the CDR3 is TGTGCCAGCAGCCCCGCCCACAGGGGCACTCAGCCCCAGCATTTT. Amino acids: CASSPAHRGTQPQHF.

The CDR3 loop reads CASGQGNQPQHF. The CDR3 DNA follows: TGCGCCAGCGGACAGGGGAATCAGCCCCAGCATTTT. V and J are TRBV4-3 and TRBJ1-5; 9 bases align to TRBD1. The J segment lost 4 bases and the V segment lost 8 bases, leaving 0 bases of the junction unmatched. CDR1 is LGHNA, CDR2 YSLEER, per germline. This CDR3 comprises 12 residues.

The V gene is TRBV7-2, the J gene TRBJ1-2; tentative D call: TRBD1 (6 bases). Germline loops: CDR1 SGHTA, CDR2 FQGNSA. V lost 4 bases, J lost 4 bases, and 16 bases lay in between. This CDR3 has 15 amino acids. CDR3: CASSSRDTSVYGYTF. CDR3 nucleotides: TGTGCCAGCAGCTCCCGGGACACCTCCGTCTATGGCTACACCTTC.

This chain uses TRBV6-5 with TRBJ2-1, with D maybe TRBD2 (7 bases). V was pared by 6 bases and J by 0 bases, with 12 bases between. Germline CDR1 MNHEY, CDR2 SVGAGI. CDR3 size: 15 residues. The CDR3 DNA reads as TGTGCCAGCAGCTTCGGGGGGCCCTCCTACAATGAGCAGTTCTTC. This encodes CASSFGGPSYNEQFF.

J is TRBJ1-4 and V is TRBV4-2; no definite D call. The CDR3 length is 14 residues. The germline CDR1 and CDR2 sequences are LGHNA and YNFKEQ. V dropped 0 bases and J dropped 5 bases, with 7 bases sitting between them. CDR3 coding DNA: TGTGCCAGCAGCCAAGACAGAAGAAATGAAAAACTGTTTTTT. Protein: CASSQDRRNEKLFF.

The chain couples TRBV5-1 to TRBJ2-3; 10 positions agree with TRBD2. The trim removed 2 bases at V and 8 bases at J, leaving 14 bases unmatched. Germline CDR1 reads SGHRS; CDR2 reads YFSETQ. The CDR3 is made up of 17 amino acids. The CDR3 loop is CASSLLLAGEMEGTQYF. The CDR3 DNA follows: TGCGCCAGCAGCTTACTTCTAGCGGGAGAGATGGAAGGTACGCAGTATTTT.

At least ten counts were recorded for this clone. The V gene is TRBV6-5, the J gene TRBJ1-5; 9 bases fit TRBD1. Per the germline V gene, CDR1 is MNHEY and CDR2 is SVGAGI. V trimming: 4 bases; J trimming: 6 bases; junction bases outside the gene matches: 7. This CDR3 comprises 15 residues. CDR3 in amino acids: CASSWGQGWGQPQHF. For the CDR3, the DNA is TGTGCCAGCAGTTGGGGACAGGGCTGGGGTCAGCCCCAGCATTTT.

This sequence joins TRBV7-2 and TRBJ2-7; TRBD1 is a possible D gene (5 bases). The V end lost 4 bases, the J end lost 3 bases, and 13 bases lay between the germline ends. The CDR3 is 14 amino acids. Germline values: CDR1 SGHTA, CDR2 FQGNSA. CDR3 residues: CASSSWTRYYEQYF. Written as DNA, the CDR3 is TGTGCCAGCAGCTCATGGACACGATACTACGAGCAGTACTTC.

About this clone: At the DNA level, this CDR3 is encoded by other sequences in the same sample as well. The rearrangement uses TRBV7-2 and TRBJ1-5; D remains unclear. V lost 6 bases to trimming and J lost 4 bases, with 10 bases between them. The length of the CDR3 is 13 residues. The germline V gene encodes CDR1 SGHTA and CDR2 FQGNSA. CDR3 sequence (DNA): TGTGCCAGCAGTCTACGGGGAAATCAGCCCCAGCATTTT. The encoded protein is CASSLRGNQPQHF.

The rearrangement links TRBV24-1 to TRBJ2-1; 10 bases are shared with TRBD2. The CDR3 is 14 residues long. The junction had 8 bases not matched to a gene; V was cut back by 9 bases and J by 7 bases. Germline CDR1 and CDR2: KGHDR and SFDVKD. The CDR3 sequence: CATGPAGGSNEQFF. DNA for the CDR3: TGTGCCACCGGACCAGCGGGAGGGTCAAATGAGCAGTTCTTC.

For the CDR3, the DNA is TGTGCCAGTAGTATAGAGGAACTGGGACACCGCAATCAGCCCCAGCATTTT. It codes for CASSIEELGHRNQPQHF. The V gene is TRBV19, the J gene TRBJ1-5, with TRBD1 as a possible D gene (6 bases). The V and J ends lost 0 bases and 2 bases respectively, with 14 bases between them. Germline V lookup: CDR1 LNHDA, CDR2 SQIVND (reference sequence). The CDR3 runs 17 residues. The entire variable domain, with the rest obtained from reference TRBV19 and TRBJ1-5, is as follows: DGGITQSPKYLFRKEGQNVTLSCEQNLNHDAMYWYRQDPGQGLRLIYYSQIVNDFQKGDIAEGYSVSREKKESFPLTVTSAQKNPTAFYLCASSIEELGHRNQPQHFGDGTRLSIL.